The text below deals with one TCR beta chain. The CDR3 consists of 17 residues. Germline CDR1 reads SGHVS; CDR2 reads FNYEAQ. V was shortened by 3 bases and J by 3 bases, with 20 bases between the two germline ends. TCRdb's table, derived via immunoSEQ multiplex PCR, lists solely in-frame clones and lacks some. The top ten clones hold over 6% of a sample with 200,000 or so clones, around 88% of them seen once. The data originate from a study of T cell responses to AZD1222 COVID-19 vaccine. Across the whole study: Pooled in the analysis were second doses at about 4 or about 12 weeks.

The sequenced sample was peripheral blood, obtained on day 0 of AZD1222 vaccination. This receptor was obtained from an adult in good health. V usage is TRBV7-6 and J usage is TRBJ2-5; tentative D call: TRBD2 (6 bases). The DNA for the CDR3 is TGTGCCAGCAGCTTCCCAGCCGGGGGTACGTTAGAAGAGACCCAGTACTTC. Translated: CASSFPAGGTLEETQYF.